This T cell receptor (beta chain) was captured in a study of blood T cell repertoires in COVID-19. In the study overall: The United States, Italy and Spain were the sources of the acute and convalescent COVID-19 samples. Sample material is recorded as cDNA or gDNA derived from T cells, B-cell-depleted T cells, or PBMCs.

Per the original methods: Estimated nucleated cell counts came from reference gene primer amplification. Assay: immunoSEQ multiplex PCR; the TCRdb copy retains only in-frame clones and omits some. Clonal size and the V and J genes are those of that table, whereas D and trimming came from the DNA. The data contain roughly 670,000 clones, 75% to 90% of them singletons. CDR3 length: 15 amino acids. The V gene's germline CDR1 is SGHAT and CDR2 FQNNGV. Between the trimmed V and J ends, which lost 1 base and 0 bases, there was a span of 7 bases. The sequenced sample was peripheral blood. The TCR comes from a woman aged 18-29 years with acute or convalescent COVID-19. The rearrangement uses TRBV11-2 and TRBJ2-1; D is possibly TRBD1 (5 bases). CDR3 sequence: CASSLVQGSYNEQFF. CDR3 DNA: TGTGCCAGCAGCTTAGTGCAGGGCTCCTACAATGAGCAGTTCTTC. Full variable domain (remainder filled in from reference TRBV11-2 and TRBJ2-1): EAGVAQSPRYKIIEKRQSVAFWCNPISGHATLYWYQQILGQGPKLLIQFQNNGVVDDSQLPKDRFSAERLKGVDSTLKIQPAKLEDSAVYLCASSLVQGSYNEQFFGPGTRLTVL.